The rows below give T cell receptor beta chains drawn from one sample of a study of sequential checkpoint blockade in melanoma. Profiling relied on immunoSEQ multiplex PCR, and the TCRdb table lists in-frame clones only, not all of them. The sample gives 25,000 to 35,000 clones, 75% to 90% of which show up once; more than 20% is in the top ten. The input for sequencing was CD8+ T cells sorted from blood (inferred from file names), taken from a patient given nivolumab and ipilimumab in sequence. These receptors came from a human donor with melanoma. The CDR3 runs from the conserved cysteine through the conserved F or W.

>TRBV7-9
CASSLESGPSTDTQYF
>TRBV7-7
CASSLAPQGWSYEQYF
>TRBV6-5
CASSYSITPEESPLHF
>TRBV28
CASSGAEQTKLNSPLHF
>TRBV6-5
CASSSLIAGGFDEQYF
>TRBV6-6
CASTDDRRKLFF
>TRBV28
CASIPTAGGYNEQFF
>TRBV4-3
CASSQETRGGIAKNIQYF
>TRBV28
CASTATSGRTDTQYF
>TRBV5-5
CASTPPGEIDTQYF
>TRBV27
CASSDRGRYNEQFF
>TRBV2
CASSEWQATVYEQYF
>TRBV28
CASSYPTELAGGVDTQYF
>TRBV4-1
CASSQGKGTGRDGELFF
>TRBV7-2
CASSLVIPYEQYF
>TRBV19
CASSTTSGHTDTQYF
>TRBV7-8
CASSPHGGGKNIQYF
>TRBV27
CASSPKQGWQETQYF
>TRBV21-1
CASPSGLAKNIQYF
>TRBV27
CASRGLPDGYTF
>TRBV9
CASTPVYGTINTGELFF
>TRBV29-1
CSVEASSGEWSYEQYF
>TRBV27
CASSLREGYGYTF
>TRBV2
CASSRRGMNTEAFF
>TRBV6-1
CASSDRDQGDREQYF
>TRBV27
CASSLIGTGGFEQFF
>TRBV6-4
CASSVSLAGGSDTQYF
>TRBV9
CASSPGGSWETQYF